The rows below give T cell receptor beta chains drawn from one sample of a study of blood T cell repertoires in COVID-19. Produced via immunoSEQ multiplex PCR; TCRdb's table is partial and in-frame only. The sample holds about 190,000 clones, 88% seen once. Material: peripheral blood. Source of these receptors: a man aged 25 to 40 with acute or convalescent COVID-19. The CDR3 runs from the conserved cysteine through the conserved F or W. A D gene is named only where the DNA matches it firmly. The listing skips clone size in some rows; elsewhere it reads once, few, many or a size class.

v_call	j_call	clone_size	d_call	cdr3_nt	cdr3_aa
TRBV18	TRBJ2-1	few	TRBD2	TGTGCCAGCTCAAGGACTAGCGGGAGCTCCTACAATGAGCAGTTCTTC	CASSRTSGSSYNEQFF
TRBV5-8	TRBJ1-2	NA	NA	TGTGCCAGCAGCTTGGGAGGTTTAACAGGCCGTGGCTACACCTTC	CASSLGGLTGRGYTF
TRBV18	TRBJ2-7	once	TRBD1	TGTGCCAGCTCACCACCCCAGGGGGTTTCCTACGAGCAGTACTTC	CASSPPQGVSYEQYF
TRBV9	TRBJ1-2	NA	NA	TGTGCCAGCAGCGTCTTAACAGGGTCGGTTGGCTACACCTTC	CASSVLTGSVGYTF
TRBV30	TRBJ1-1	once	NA	TGTGCCCACAACGCCAGGGCGAACACTGAAGCTTTCTTT	CAHNARANTEAFF
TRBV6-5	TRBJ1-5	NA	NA	TGTGCCAGCTGGGCCGATCTGAGCAATCAGCCCCAGCATTTT	CASWADLSNQPQHF
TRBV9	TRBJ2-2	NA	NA	TGTGCCAGCAGCCGCCAAGGGGGGGGAAACACCGGGGAGCTGTTTTTT	CASSRQGGGNTGELFF
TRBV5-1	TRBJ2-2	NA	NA	TGCGCCAGCACCCCCCGAGTCGCCTACCCCGGGGAGCTGTTTTTT	CASTPRVAYPGELFF
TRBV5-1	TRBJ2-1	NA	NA	TGCGCCAGCAGCTGGGGCCTTATTACAGCCGGGAATGAGCAGTTCTTC	CASSWGLITAGNEQFF
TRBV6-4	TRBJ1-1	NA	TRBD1	TGTGCCAGCAGTAAAGAGGTACAGGGGGCTCTACCGAACACTGAAGCTTTCTTT	CASSKEVQGALPNTEAFF
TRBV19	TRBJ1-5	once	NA	TGTGCCAGTAGGTTACGACAGGTAAATCAGCCCCAGCATTTT	CASRLRQVNQPQHF
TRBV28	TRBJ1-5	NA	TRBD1	TGTGCCAGCAGCTCGGGACAGGTATATCAGCCCCAGCATTTT	CASSSGQVYQPQHF
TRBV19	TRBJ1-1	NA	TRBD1	TGTGCCAGTAGTATACATTCGACAGGGGTTTTGCCTGAAGCTTTCTTT	CASSIHSTGVLPEAFF
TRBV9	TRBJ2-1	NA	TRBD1	TGTGCCAGCAGCCAGAAGACGGGACAGGGGGCTCGAAATGAGCAGTTCTTC	CASSQKTGQGARNEQFF
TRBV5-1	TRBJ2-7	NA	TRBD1	TGCGCCAGCAGCTCCGGACAGGGGGCCTACGAGCAGTACTTC	CASSSGQGAYEQYF
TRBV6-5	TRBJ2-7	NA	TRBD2	TGTGCCAGCAGTTACTCCCTAGCGGGACACTACGAGCAGTACTTC	CASSYSLAGHYEQYF
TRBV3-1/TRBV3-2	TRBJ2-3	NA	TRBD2	TGTGCCAGCAGCCGGACTAGCGGTCCCACAGATACGCAGTATTTT	CASSRTSGPTDTQYF
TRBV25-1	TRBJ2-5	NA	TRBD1	TGTGCCAGCAGTACCGGGACAGGGGGCTGGGAGACCCAGTACTTC	CASSTGTGGWETQYF
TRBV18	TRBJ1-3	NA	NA	TGTGCCAGCTCACACCTTGACAGCTACTCTGGAAACACCATATATTTT	CASSHLDSYSGNTIYF
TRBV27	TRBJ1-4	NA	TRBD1	TGTGCCAGCAGTTCATTGGGACAGGGTGAAAAACTGTTTTTT	CASSSLGQGEKLFF
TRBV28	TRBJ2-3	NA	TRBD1	TGTGCCAGCAGTCCCGACAGGGGGCGCGGCACAGATACGCAGTATTTT	CASSPDRGRGTDTQYF
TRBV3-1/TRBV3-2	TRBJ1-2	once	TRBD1	TGTGCCAGCAGCTCGACGGCCCCGGGACAGGGCAACTATGGCTACACCTTC	CASSSTAPGQGNYGYTF
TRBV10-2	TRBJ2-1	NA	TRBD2	TGCGCCAGCAGTGAGTCGGCGGGGGGGCCCAATGAGCAGTTCTTC	CASSESAGGPNEQFF
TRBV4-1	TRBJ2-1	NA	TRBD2	TGCGCCAGCAGCCAGGATCTTAGCGGGAGTTCCTATGAGCAGTTCTTC	CASSQDLSGSSYEQFF
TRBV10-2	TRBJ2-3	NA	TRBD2	TGCGCCAGCAGTGAGTCGAAACTAGCGGGAGGCACAGATACGCAGTATTTT	CASSESKLAGGTDTQYF
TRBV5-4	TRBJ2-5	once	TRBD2	TGTGCCAGCAGCTTGACGTTGAGGGAGGGCCTAGAGACCCAGTACTTC	CASSLTLREGLETQYF
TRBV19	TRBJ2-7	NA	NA	TGTGCCAGTAGTTCCCCCCTAGGAGGCGAGCAGTACTTC	CASSSPLGGEQYF
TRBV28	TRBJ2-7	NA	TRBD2	TGTGCCAGCAGACCCTTGGGGACTAGCCACGAGCAGTACTTC	CASRPLGTSHEQYF
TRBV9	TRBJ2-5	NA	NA	TGTGCCAGCAGCGTAGATACGGGCAAGAGGGCCGGGGAGACCCAGTACTTC	CASSVDTGKRAGETQYF
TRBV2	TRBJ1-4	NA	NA	TGTGCCAGCAGAGCATCAACAACTAATGAAAAACTGTTTTTT	CASRASTTNEKLFF
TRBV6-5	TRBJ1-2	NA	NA	TGTGCCAGCGCCAGAACGGGCTATGGCTACACCTTC	CASARTGYGYTF
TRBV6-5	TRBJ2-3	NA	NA	TGTGCCAGCAATGGCCAGGGTCGGAAGACGCAGTATTTT	CASNGQGRKTQYF
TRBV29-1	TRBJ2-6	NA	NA	TGCAGCGTGACAGGCTCTGGGGCCAACGTCCTGACTTTC	CSVTGSGANVLTF
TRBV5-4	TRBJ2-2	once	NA	TGTGCCAGCAGCTTTCTTACCGGGGAGCTGTTTTTT	CASSFLTGELFF
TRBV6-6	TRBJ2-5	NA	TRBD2	TGTGCCAGCAGTTCTAGGCGGGAGGGGACCCAGTACTTC	CASSSRREGTQYF
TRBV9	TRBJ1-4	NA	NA	TGTGCCAGCAGCGCAACCGGGTCCCCGACTGAAAAACTGTTTTTT	CASSATGSPTEKLFF
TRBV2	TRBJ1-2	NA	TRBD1	TGTGCCAGCAGGGTTGGGACAGGAGCATTTAACTATGGCTACACCTTC	CASRVGTGAFNYGYTF
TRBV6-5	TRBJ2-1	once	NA	TGTGCCAGCAGTTCCAACTACAATGAGCAGTTCTTC	CASSSNYNEQFF
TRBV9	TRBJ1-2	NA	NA	TGTGCCAGCAGCGTAGACCCAGGGGCCAACTATGGCTACACCTTC	CASSVDPGANYGYTF
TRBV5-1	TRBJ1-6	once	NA	TGCGCCAGCAGCTTGGGCAGGGCAGAGATTAATTCACCCCTCCACTTT	CASSLGRAEINSPLHF
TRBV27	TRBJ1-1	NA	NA	TGTGCCAGCATAGGAGGCACTGAAGCTTTCTTT	CASIGGTEAFF
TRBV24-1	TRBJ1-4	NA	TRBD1	TGTGCCACCAGTGACCCGACAGGGGGCTCAGATGAAAAACTGTTTTTT	CATSDPTGGSDEKLFF
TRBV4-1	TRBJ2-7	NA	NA	TGCGCCAGCAGCCAAGATCGTAGCTACGAGCAGTACTTC	CASSQDRSYEQYF
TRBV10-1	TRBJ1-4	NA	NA	TGCGCCACCTCGACAGATCGGAATGAAAAACTGTTTTTT	CATSTDRNEKLFF
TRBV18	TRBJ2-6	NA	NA	TGTGCCAGCTCCTGGACGTCAGGGAGGGGGGCCAACGTCCTGACTTTC	CASSWTSGRGANVLTF
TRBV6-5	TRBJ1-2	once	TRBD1	TGTGCCAGCAGTCCGATGGGACAGCCAAAGTATGGCTACACCTTC	CASSPMGQPKYGYTF
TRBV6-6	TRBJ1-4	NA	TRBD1	TGTGCCAGCAGCAATTTAAGGGGGCATGAAAAACTGTTTTTT	CASSNLRGHEKLFF
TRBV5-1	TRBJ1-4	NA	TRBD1	TGCGCCAGCAGCCCCGGGACAGTTAATGAAAAACTGTTTTTT	CASSPGTVNEKLFF
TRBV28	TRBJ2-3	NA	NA	TGTGCCAGCAGTCAACAGGGTCCAGATACGCAGTATTTT	CASSQQGPDTQYF
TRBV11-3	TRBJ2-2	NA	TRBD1	TGTGCCAGCAGCCCGGGACAGGGGACCGCCGGGGAGCTGTTTTTT	CASSPGQGTAGELFF
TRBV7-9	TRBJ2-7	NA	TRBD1	TGTGCCAGCAGCCAACAGGGGACCAAATACGAGCAGTACTTC	CASSQQGTKYEQYF
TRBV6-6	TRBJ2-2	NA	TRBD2	TGTGCCAGCAGCTCAGGACTAGCGGGGAACACCGGGGAGCTGTTTTTT	CASSSGLAGNTGELFF
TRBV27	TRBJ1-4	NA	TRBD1	TGTGCCAGCCTACCCAGGACAGGGAGTGAAAAACTGTTTTTT	CASLPRTGSEKLFF
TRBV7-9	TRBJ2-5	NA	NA	TGTGCCAGCAGCCCGAATTTTGGGCGGGGAGAGACCCAGTACTTC	CASSPNFGRGETQYF
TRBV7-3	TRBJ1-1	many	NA	TGTGCCAGCAGCCCCATCGGGGGGACTGAAGCTTTCTTT	CASSPIGGTEAFF
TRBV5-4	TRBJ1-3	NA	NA	TGTGCCAGCAGCTTCGGACTGGGAAACACCATATATTTT	CASSFGLGNTIYF
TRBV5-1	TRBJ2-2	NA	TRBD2	TGCGCCAGCAGCTTGGGCTCAGGACTAGCGGTCACCGGGGAGCTGTTTTTT	CASSLGSGLAVTGELFF